Listed here are 13 T cell receptor beta chains from one sample, sequenced in a study of technical replicates of blood from four donors. Method: immunoSEQ multiplex PCR; TCRdb's copy keeps in-frame clones and lacks some. The sample yields more than 90,000 clones, nearly 97% seen once. What was sequenced was T cells isolated from PBMCs. The receptors derive from a human donor in good health.

The chain combines TRBV9 with TRBJ2-7, with D possibly TRBD2 on 8 matching bases. Trimming removed 2 bases from V and 2 bases from J, with 20 bases in between. Germline V gene sequence: CDR1 SGDLS, CDR2 YYNGEE. The CDR3 spans 17 residues. In nucleotides, the CDR3 is TGTGCCAGCAGCGTGGGGACAGCCGGGAGGGGCACCTACGAGCAGTACTTC. Protein product: CASSVGTAGRGTYEQYF.

To note about this clone: The same CDR3 can be traced to other DNA sequences in this sample. This chain connects TRBV30 to TRBJ1-3; 7 nucleotides line up with TRBD1. Germline CDR1 reads GTSNPN; CDR2 reads SVGIG (reference sequence). The CDR3 runs 15 residues. The junction had 10 bases not matched to a gene; V was cut back by 6 bases and J by 2 bases. The CDR3 is CACLSTGVPGNTIYF. In nucleotides, the CDR3 is TGTGCCTGTCTTTCTACAGGGGTACCTGGAAACACCATATATTTT.

The V and J genes are TRBV29-1 and TRBJ2-4; TRBD2 is a possible D gene (5 bases). Trimming stripped 1 base from V and 0 bases from J, with 7 bases between. This CDR3 is 14 amino acids long. Germline V gives CDR1 SQVTM, CDR2 ANQGSEA. The CDR3 loop reads CSVEGTLAKNIQYF. In DNA, the CDR3 is TGCAGCGTTGAAGGGACTTTAGCCAAAAACATTCAGTACTTC.

This clone is a singleton in its sample. This chain joins TRBV9 and TRBJ2-1; TRBD2 matches 7 bases. Germline V gene lookup returns CDR1 SGDLS and CDR2 YYNGEE. CDR3 length equals 15 residues. V trimming: 4 bases; J trimming: 8 bases; junction bases outside the gene matches: 12. For the CDR3, the DNA is TGTGCCAGCAGCTTAGCTGGACTAGGAAGGGATGAGCAGTTCTTC. The encoded protein is CASSLAGLGRDEQFF.

V usage is TRBV7-8 and J usage is TRBJ2-2; TRBD1 matches at 7 bases. The CDR3 has 17 amino acids. Per germline, CDR1 SGHVS and CDR2 FQNEAQ. V shed 2 bases and J 2 bases; nucleotides not matched to a gene: 8. CDR3 region: CASSLPRTGTNTGELFF. CDR3 bases: TGTGCCAGCAGCTTACCCCGGACAGGAACCAACACCGGGGAGCTGTTTTTT.

The chain links TRBV18 to TRBJ1-1, with 7 bases lining up with TRBD1. The germline V gene has CDR1 KGHSH and CDR2 LQKENI. J gave up 3 bases and V 6 bases, and 7 bases lay outside the gene matches. This CDR3 has 14 residues. The CDR3 DNA reads as TGTGCCAGCTCGGTGGACAGGTTATACACTGAAGCTTTCTTT. This sequence encodes CASSVDRLYTEAFF.

V gene TRBV7-6 combines with J gene TRBJ2-7; D is ambiguous. V was cut by 5 bases and J by 3 bases, with 11 bases left in between. CDR3 length: 13 residues. The germline V gene encodes CDR1 SGHVS and CDR2 FNYEAQ. The CDR3, as DNA: TGTGCCAGCAGCCGTCGACTGAGCTACGAGCAGTACTTC. This encodes CASSRRLSYEQYF.

The V call is TRBV6-5, the J call TRBJ2-3; 12 bases match TRBD2. The germline V gene encodes CDR1 MNHEY and CDR2 SVGAGI. The CDR3 runs 15 residues. V trimming: 5 bases; J trimming: 3 bases; junction bases outside the gene matches: 3. The CDR3 bases are TGTGCCAGCAGTCCACTAGCGGGAGGAACAGATACGCAGTATTTT. Encoded protein: CASSPLAGGTDTQYF.

The chain links TRBV19 to TRBJ2-7, with 10 bases that match TRBD1. The CDR3 length is 14 residues. CDR1 and CDR2 from the germline V gene are LNHDA and SQIVND (reference sequence). The V and J ends lost 4 bases and 4 bases, in that order; junction bases with no gene match: 4. The CDR3, as DNA: TGTGCCAGTAGTAGGGGACAGGGGCTTTACGAGCAGTACTTC. Its protein product is CASSRGQGLYEQYF.

This chain uses TRBV11-2 with TRBJ1-4; D is ambiguous. This CDR3 comprises 12 residues. V lost 5 bases and J 8 bases, leaving 9 bases between the germline ends. Germline CDR1 reads SGHAT; CDR2 reads FQNNGV. For the CDR3, the DNA is TGTGCCAGCAGCCCCAGTTCCGAAAAACTGTTTTTT. Translating it yields CASSPSSEKLFF. Based on the CDR3 plus reference TRBV11-2 and TRBJ1-4, the full variable domain is EAGVAQSPRYKIIEKRQSVAFWCNPISGHATLYWYQQILGQGPKLLIQFQNNGVVDDSQLPKDRFSAERLKGVDSTLKIQPAKLEDSAVYLCASSPSSEKLFFGSGTQLSVL.

The chain combines TRBV5-6 with TRBJ2-3; TRBD2 matches 7 bases. Germline V gene data show CDR1 as SGHDT and CDR2 as YYEEEE. The junction had 4 bases not matched to a gene; V was cut back by 0 bases and J by 3 bases. CDR3 length equals 15 residues. The CDR3 DNA is TGTGCCAGCAGCTTGGTGCGGGAGAATACAGATACGCAGTATTTT. Protein product: CASSLVRENTDTQYF.

This clone was seen only once. V and J are TRBV10-1 and TRBJ2-5, with TRBD1 matching 10 bases. The CDR3 has 15 amino acids. The junction had 9 bases not matched to a gene; V was cut back by 6 bases and J by 5 bases. Germline V gives CDR1 WNHNN, CDR2 SYGVQD (reference sequence). The CDR3 sequence is CASSHRTGGMETQYF. The CDR3 DNA sequence: TGCGCCAGCAGCCATCGGACAGGGGGAATGGAGACCCAGTACTTC.

This chain links TRBV25-1 with TRBJ1-2; possibly TRBD1 for D (5 bases). Germline assignment: CDR1 MGHDK and CDR2 SYGVNS. V dropped 7 bases and J dropped 0 bases, with 15 bases sitting between them. The CDR3 extends over 15 amino acids. CDR3 bases: TGTGCCAGCATTCCAAGGACAAAAGCTAACTATGGCTACACCTTC. Amino acids: CASIPRTKANYGYTF.